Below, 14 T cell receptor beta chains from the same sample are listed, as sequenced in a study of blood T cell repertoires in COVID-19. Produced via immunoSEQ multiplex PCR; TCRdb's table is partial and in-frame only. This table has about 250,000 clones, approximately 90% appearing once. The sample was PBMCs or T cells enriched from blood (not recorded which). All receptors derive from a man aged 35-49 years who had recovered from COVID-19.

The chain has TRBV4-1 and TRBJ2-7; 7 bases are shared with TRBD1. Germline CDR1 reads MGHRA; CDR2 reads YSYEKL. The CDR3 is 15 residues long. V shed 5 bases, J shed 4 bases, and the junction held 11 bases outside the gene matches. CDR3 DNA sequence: TGCGCCAGCAGCGAAACAGGGGCGGCGTGGTACGAGCAGTACTTC. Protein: CASSETGAAWYEQYF.

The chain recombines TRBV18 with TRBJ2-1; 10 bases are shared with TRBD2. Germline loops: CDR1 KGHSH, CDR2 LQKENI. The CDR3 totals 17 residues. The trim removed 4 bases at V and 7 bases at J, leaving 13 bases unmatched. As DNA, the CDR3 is TGTGCCAGCTCACTTTATGGTCCAGCGGGGGGGCCGAATGAGCAGTTCTTC. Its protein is CASSLYGPAGGPNEQFF.

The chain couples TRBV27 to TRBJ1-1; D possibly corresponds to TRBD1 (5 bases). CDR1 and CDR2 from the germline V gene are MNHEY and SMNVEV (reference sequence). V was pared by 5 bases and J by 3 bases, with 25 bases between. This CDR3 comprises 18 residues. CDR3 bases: TGTGCCAGCAGTACCCGCCCCGGTGGGGGAGGAAAGTACACTGAAGCTTTCTTT. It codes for CASSTRPGGGGKYTEAFF.

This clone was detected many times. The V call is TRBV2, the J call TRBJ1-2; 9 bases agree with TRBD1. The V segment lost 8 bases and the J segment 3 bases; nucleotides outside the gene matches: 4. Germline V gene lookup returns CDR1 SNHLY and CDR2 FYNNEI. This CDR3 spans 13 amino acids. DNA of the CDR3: TGTGCCAGCGTACAGGGGGCGCACTATGGCTACACCTTC. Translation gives CASVQGAHYGYTF.

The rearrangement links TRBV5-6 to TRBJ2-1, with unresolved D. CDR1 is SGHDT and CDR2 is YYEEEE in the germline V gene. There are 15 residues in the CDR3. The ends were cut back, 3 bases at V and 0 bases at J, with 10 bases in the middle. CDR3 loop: CASSSGPYSYNEQFF. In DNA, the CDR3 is TGTGCCAGCAGCTCTGGGCCTTACTCCTACAATGAGCAGTTCTTC.

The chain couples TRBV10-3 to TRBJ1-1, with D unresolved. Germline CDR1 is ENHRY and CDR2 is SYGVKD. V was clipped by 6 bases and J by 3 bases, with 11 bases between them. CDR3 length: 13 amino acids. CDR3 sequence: CAIRQTVDTEAFF. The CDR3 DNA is TGTGCCATCAGGCAGACTGTGGACACTGAAGCTTTCTTT.

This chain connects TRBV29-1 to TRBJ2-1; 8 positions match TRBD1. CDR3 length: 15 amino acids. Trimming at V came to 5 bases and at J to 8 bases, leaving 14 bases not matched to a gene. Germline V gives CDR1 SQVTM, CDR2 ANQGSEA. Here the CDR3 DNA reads TGCAGCGTTACGACCTCCGAGACAGGGGACCATGAGCAGTTCTTC. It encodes CSVTTSETGDHEQFF.

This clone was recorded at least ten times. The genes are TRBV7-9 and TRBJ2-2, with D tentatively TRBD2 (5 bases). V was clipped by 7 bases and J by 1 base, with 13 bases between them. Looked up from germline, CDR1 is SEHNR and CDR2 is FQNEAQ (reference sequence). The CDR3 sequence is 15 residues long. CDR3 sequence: CASIGFRGNTGELFF. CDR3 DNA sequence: TGTGCCAGCATTGGATTTCGGGGGAACACCGGGGAGCTGTTTTTT.

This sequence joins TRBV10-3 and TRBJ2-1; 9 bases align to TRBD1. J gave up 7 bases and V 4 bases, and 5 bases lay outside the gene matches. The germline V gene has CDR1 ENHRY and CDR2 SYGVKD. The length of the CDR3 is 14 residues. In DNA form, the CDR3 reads TGTGCCATCAGTGCGCGGACAGGGGAAAATGAGCAGTTCTTC. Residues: CAISARTGENEQFF.

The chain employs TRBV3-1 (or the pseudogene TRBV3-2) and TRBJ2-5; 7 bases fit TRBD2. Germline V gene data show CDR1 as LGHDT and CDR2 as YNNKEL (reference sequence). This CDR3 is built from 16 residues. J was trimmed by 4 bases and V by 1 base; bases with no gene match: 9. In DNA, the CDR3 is TGTGCCAGCAGCCAAGCCCCTGGCGGGAGCGGAGAGACCCAGTACTTC. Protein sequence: CASSQAPGGSGETQYF.

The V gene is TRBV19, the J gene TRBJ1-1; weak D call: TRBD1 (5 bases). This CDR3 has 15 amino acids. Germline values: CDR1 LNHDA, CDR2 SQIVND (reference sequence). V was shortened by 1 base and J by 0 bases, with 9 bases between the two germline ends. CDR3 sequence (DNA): TGTGCCAGTAGTATAGCCCCAGGGATGAACACTGAAGCTTTCTTT. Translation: CASSIAPGMNTEAFF.

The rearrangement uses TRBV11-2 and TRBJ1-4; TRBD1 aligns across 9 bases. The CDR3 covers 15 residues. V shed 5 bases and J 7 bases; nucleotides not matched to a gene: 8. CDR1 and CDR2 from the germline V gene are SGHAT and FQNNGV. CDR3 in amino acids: CASSPRDRDSEKLFF. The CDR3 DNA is TGTGCCAGCAGCCCCCGGGACAGGGACAGTGAAAAACTGTTTTTT.

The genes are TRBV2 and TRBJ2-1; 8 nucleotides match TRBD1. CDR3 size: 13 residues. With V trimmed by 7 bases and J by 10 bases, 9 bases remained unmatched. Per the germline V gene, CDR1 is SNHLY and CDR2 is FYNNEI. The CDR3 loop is CASNVGQGGEQFF. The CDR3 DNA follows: TGTGCCAGCAACGTAGGACAGGGAGGCGAGCAGTTCTTC.

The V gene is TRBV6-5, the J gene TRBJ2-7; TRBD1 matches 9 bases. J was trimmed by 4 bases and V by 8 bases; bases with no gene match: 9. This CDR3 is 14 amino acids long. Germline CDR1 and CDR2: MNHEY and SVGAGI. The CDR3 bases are TGTGCCAGCTTATCCGGGACAGGGACGTACGAGCAGTACTTC. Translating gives CASLSGTGTYEQYF.